These 30 T cell receptor beta chains came from one sample sequenced in a study of blood T cell repertoires in COVID-19. TCRdb's table, derived via immunoSEQ multiplex PCR, lists solely in-frame clones and lacks some. The data hold approximately 210,000 clones, with 89% observed a single time. What was sequenced was PBMCs or T cells enriched from blood (not recorded which). The origin of the receptors is a woman between 18 and 29 years old who had recovered from COVID-19.

The chain employs TRBV9 and TRBJ2-5, with D hard to call. The CDR3 contains 14 residues. Germline V gene lookup returns CDR1 SGDLS and CDR2 YYNGEE. V lost 0 bases to trimming and J lost 1 base, with 7 bases between them. In DNA form, the CDR3 reads TGTGCCAGCAGCGTAGCTAACAGCCAAGAGACCCAGTACTTC. Amino acid sequence: CASSVANSQETQYF.

The chain combines TRBV7-9 with TRBJ1-1; 7 bases agree with TRBD1. Trimming cost V 5 bases and J 5 bases; bases outside gene matches: 2. Germline CDR1 SEHNR, CDR2 FQNEAQ (reference sequence). The CDR3 length is 12 residues. DNA for the CDR3: TGTGCCAGCAGCCCAGGGGGAACTGAAGCTTTCTTT. Its protein product is CASSPGGTEAFF.

This rearrangement joins TRBV29-1 to TRBJ2-3, with 8 bases lining up with TRBD2. Germline CDR1 SQVTM, CDR2 ANQGSEA. The CDR3 spans 15 residues. V lost 2 bases to trimming and J lost 5 bases; unmatched junction nucleotides: 9. CDR3 sequence (DNA): TGCAGCGTTGAAACCCTAGCGGGCTCCCGAGATACGCAGTATTTT. Its translation is CSVETLAGSRDTQYF.

This sequence joins TRBV5-1 and TRBJ2-2; 7 bases map to TRBD1. CDR1 is SGHRS, CDR2 YFSETQ, per germline. V was clipped by 3 bases and J by 1 base; unmatched bases: 6. The CDR3 loop spans 16 amino acids. CDR3 DNA: TGCGCCAGCAGCTCTTGGACAGGAGTGAACACCGGGGAGCTGTTTTTT. It yields the protein CASSSWTGVNTGELFF. The whole variable domain, filled in from reference TRBV5-1 and TRBJ2-2, reads KAGVTQTPRYLIKTRGQQVTLSCSPISGHRSVSWYQQTPGQGLQFLFEYFSETQRNKGNFPGRFSGRQFSNSRSEMNVSTLELGDSALYLCASSSWTGVNTGELFFGEGSRLTVL.

The rearrangement uses TRBV27 and TRBJ2-1; TRBD1 matches at 11 bases. J gave up 6 bases and V 5 bases, and 3 bases lay outside the gene matches. CDR1 MNHEY and CDR2 SMNVEV come from the germline V gene (reference sequence). The CDR3 extends over 14 amino acids. The chain's CDR3 is CASSEGTGGNEQFF. CDR3 DNA: TGTGCCAGCAGTGAAGGGACAGGGGGCAATGAGCAGTTCTTC.

This sequence joins TRBV9 and TRBJ2-1, with D hard to call. Germline CDR1 reads SGDLS; CDR2 reads YYNGEE. V dropped 4 bases and J dropped 0 bases, with 11 bases sitting between them. The CDR3 consists of 15 residues. The CDR3 is CASSLQPSSYNEQFF. The DNA for the CDR3 is TGTGCCAGCAGCTTACAGCCAAGCTCCTACAATGAGCAGTTCTTC.

The chain is built from TRBV4-1 and TRBJ1-3; D possibly corresponds to TRBD1 (5 bases). Per the germline V gene, CDR1 is MGHRA and CDR2 is YSYEKL. CDR3 length: 15 residues. Trimming shortened V by 1 base and J by 2 bases, and 9 bases separated the two germline ends. The CDR3 region has the DNA TGCGCCAGCAGCCAAGGTCAGGGAACTGGAAACACCATATATTTT. Protein: CASSQGQGTGNTIYF.

The chain recombines TRBV21-1 with TRBJ2-1; the table assigns TRBD1, which was not confirmed against the DNA. TRBV21-1 is annotated as a pseudogene. This CDR3 has 14 amino acids. Here the CDR3 reads CASSKDSSYNEQFF. The CDR3 bases are TGTGCCAGCAGCAAAGACAGCTCCTACAATGAGCAGTTCTTC.

J is TRBJ2-1 and V is TRBV13, with TRBD1 matching 9 bases. From germline, CDR1 is PRHDT and CDR2 FYEKMQ (reference sequence). V was clipped by 5 bases and J by 9 bases; unmatched bases: 11. The CDR3 is 15 amino acids. The CDR3 nucleotides read TGTGCCAGCAGCACCTTGGGACAGGGACGGGGTGAGCAGTTCTTC. It is translated as CASSTLGQGRGEQFF.

The chain couples TRBV4-2 to TRBJ1-3, with TRBD1 matching 7 bases. Germline V gene sequence: CDR1 LGHNA, CDR2 YNFKEQ. V lost 5 bases to trimming and J lost 3 bases; unmatched junction nucleotides: 10. The CDR3 extends over 16 amino acids. In DNA, the CDR3 is TGTGCCAGCAGCAAAGCGGACAGGTACGTTGGAAACACCATATATTTT. Translation: CASSKADRYVGNTIYF.

The V gene is TRBV5-6, the J gene TRBJ2-3; 9 bases line up with TRBD1. CDR1 is SGHDT, CDR2 YYEEEE, per germline. V dropped 3 bases and J dropped 1; count of bases not matched to a gene: 9. The CDR3 is 17 amino acids. The CDR3 reads CASSWMDRGAGTDTQYF. CDR3 sequence (DNA): TGTGCCAGCAGCTGGATGGACAGGGGTGCGGGCACAGATACGCAGTATTTT.

The J gene is TRBJ2-3, the V gene TRBV24-1; no firm D call. CDR1 KGHDR and CDR2 SFDVKD come from the germline V gene. The length of the CDR3 is 15 residues. Trimming shortened V by 0 bases and J by 6 bases, and 12 bases separated the two germline ends. DNA of the CDR3: TGTGCCACCAGTGATTTGGGGCCATACGCGGATACGCAGTATTTT. Protein product: CATSDLGPYADTQYF.

This chain joins TRBV21-1 and TRBJ1-6. TRBV21-1 is annotated as a pseudogene. The CDR3 length is 16 residues. The CDR3 loop is CASSKIAVPRFSPLHF. Written as DNA, the CDR3 is TGTGCCAGCAGCAAGATCGCAGTGCCGAGGTTTTCACCCCTCCACTTT.

The V call is TRBV29-1, the J call TRBJ2-3, with 7 bases matching TRBD2. Germline V gene data show CDR1 as SQVTM and CDR2 as ANQGSEA. The J segment lost 5 bases and the V segment lost 7 bases, leaving 9 bases of the junction unmatched. The CDR3 has 13 residues. As DNA, the CDR3 is TGCAGCGCAGCACGGGGGAGGGGAGATACGCAGTATTTT. Its translation is CSAARGRGDTQYF.

Comment on this clone: The junction does not match germline at one end; this may be a read error. The rearrangement uses TRBV15 and TRBJ1-5; TRBD1 agrees at 8 bases. This CDR3 is built from 14 residues. Germline V gene sequence: CDR1 LNHNV, CDR2 YYDKDF (reference sequence). The CDR3 reads CATSRESIGGQVKF. DNA for the CDR3: TGTGCCACCAGCAGAGAAAGTATCGGGGGACAGGTAAAGTTT.

The chain uses TRBV18 and TRBJ1-5, with 12 nucleotides matching TRBD1. The CDR3 runs 15 residues. Unmatched junction bases numbered 1, after V lost 6 bases and J lost 1 base. Germline V gives CDR1 KGHSH, CDR2 LQKENI. The CDR3 sequence: CASSGTGGSNQPQHF. The CDR3 DNA is TGTGCCAGCTCTGGGACAGGGGGCAGCAATCAGCCCCAGCATTTT.

This chain joins TRBV6-5 and TRBJ2-7; weak D call: TRBD1 (5 bases). Trimming removed 3 bases at V and 5 bases at J, with 14 bases between. Germline lookup yields CDR1 MNHEY and CDR2 SVGAGI. This CDR3 region has 14 residues. The CDR3 coding sequence is TGTGCCAGCAGTTATTCAGGGTGGGGCAACGAGCAGTACTTC. Its translation is CASSYSGWGNEQYF.

The V and J genes are TRBV19 and TRBJ1-5; a weak D match, TRBD1 (5 bases). V lost 0 bases to trimming and J lost 3 bases, with 12 bases between them. The CDR3 extends over 16 amino acids. CDR1 is LNHDA and CDR2 is SQIVND in the germline V gene (reference sequence). CDR3 sequence (DNA): TGTGCCAGTAGTATAGAGGCAGGGCTACCCAATCAGCCCCAGCATTTT. Its protein product is CASSIEAGLPNQPQHF.

The V and J genes are TRBV11-2 and TRBJ1-5; 9 nucleotides agree with TRBD1. Looked up from germline, CDR1 is SGHAT and CDR2 is FQNNGV. Losses at the gene ends were 4 bases for V and 6 bases for J; bases not matched to a gene: 7. This CDR3 is 15 amino acids long. CDR3 bases: TGTGCCAGCAGCTGGGGACAGGGACGAGGTCAGCCCCAGCATTTT. Translation: CASSWGQGRGQPQHF. Supplemented by reference TRBV11-2 and TRBJ1-5, the full variable domain reads EAGVAQSPRYKIIEKRQSVAFWCNPISGHATLYWYQQILGQGPKLLIQFQNNGVVDDSQLPKDRFSAERLKGVDSTLKIQPAKLEDSAVYLCASSWGQGRGQPQHFGDGTRLSIL.

V is TRBV4-1 and J is TRBJ2-1; 8 bases line up with TRBD1. V lost 6 bases, J lost 7 bases, and 14 bases stayed unmatched. Germline CDR1 MGHRA, CDR2 YSYEKL. There are 16 residues in the CDR3. In DNA, the CDR3 is TGCGCCAGCAGAAGGCACCCGCAGGGGGCTCTTAATGAGCAGTTCTTC. Translating gives CASRRHPQGALNEQFF.

This chain links TRBV5-1 with TRBJ1-1; D is unclear. Germline assignment: CDR1 SGHRS and CDR2 YFSETQ. Trimming removed 4 bases from V and 11 bases from J, with 18 bases in between. This CDR3 has 13 amino acids. CDR3: CASSPGGPESAFF. DNA for the CDR3: TGCGCCAGCAGCCCCGGTGGGCCTGAATCGGCTTTCTTT.

This sequence joins TRBV7-9 and TRBJ2-5; D is unresolved. Germline V CDR1 and CDR2: SEHNR, FQNEAQ (reference sequence). The CDR3 consists of 14 residues. With 4 bases removed from V and 4 bases from J, the gap between germline ends came to 13 bases. The CDR3 DNA reads as TGTGCCAGCAGCTCCCCCAACCAGATAGAGACCCAGTACTTC. It specifies CASSSPNQIETQYF. Based on the CDR3 plus reference TRBV7-9 and TRBJ2-5, the full variable domain is DTGVSQNPRHKITKRGQNVTFRCDPISEHNRLYWYRQTLGQGPEFLTYFQNEAQLEKSRLLSDRFSAERPKGSFSTLEIQRTEQGDSAMYLCASSSPNQIETQYFGPGTRLLVL.

V is TRBV5-1 and J is TRBJ2-1; D is undetermined. CDR1 and CDR2 (germline): SGHRS, YFSETQ. CDR3 size: 13 residues. V lost 1 base to trimming and J lost 6 bases, with 8 bases between them. The chain's CDR3 is CASSLSGPNEQFF. The CDR3 DNA sequence: TGCGCCAGCAGCTTGAGTGGGCCCAATGAGCAGTTCTTC.

The genes are TRBV3-1 (or the pseudogene TRBV3-2) and TRBJ1-6; no clear D gene. The CDR3 sequence is 18 residues long. Looked up from germline, CDR1 is LGHDT and CDR2 is YNNKEL (reference sequence). V was trimmed by 1 base and J by 0 bases, leaving 13 bases between them. CDR3 loop: CASSQGQAYSSYNSPLHF. The CDR3 bases are TGTGCCAGCAGCCAAGGTCAGGCCTACAGCTCCTATAATTCACCCCTCCACTTT.

The chain couples TRBV4-1 to TRBJ1-1; perhaps TRBD1 as D (5 bases). The germline V and J ends were trimmed by 0 bases and 7 bases, with 18 bases remaining between them. The CDR3 sequence is 16 residues long. Per the germline V gene, CDR1 is MGHRA and CDR2 is YSYEKL. As DNA, the CDR3 is TGCGCCAGCAGCCAAGAGGTAGGCGGGGGAGTGGTTGAAGCTTTCTTT. Its translation: CASSQEVGGGVVEAFF.

The V gene is TRBV5-6, the J gene TRBJ2-3, with 7 nucleotides matching TRBD1. V dropped 4 bases and J dropped 2; count of bases not matched to a gene: 10. CDR3 size: 16 residues. CDR1 is SGHDT and CDR2 is YYEEEE in the germline V gene. CDR3 sequence: CASSHTRDSLTDTQYF. In DNA, the CDR3 is TGTGCCAGCAGCCATACTCGGGACAGCCTCACAGATACGCAGTATTTT.

A few counts support this clone. Other DNA sequences of this sample code for an identical CDR3. CDR3 sequence reads: CASSQDGTSGYNEQFF. DNA of the CDR3: TGTGCCAGCAGCCAAGATGGGACTAGCGGCTACAATGAGCAGTTCTTC. The V gene is TRBV4-2, the J gene TRBJ2-1; 11 nucleotides line up with TRBD2. Unmatched junction bases numbered 1, after V lost 0 bases and J lost 3 bases. Germline-derived CDR1 and CDR2 are LGHNA and YNFKEQ. The CDR3 has 16 amino acids.

CDR3 loop: CASSLRAFSYNEQFF. DNA of the CDR3: TGTGCCAGCAGCTTGCGCGCTTTCTCCTACAATGAGCAGTTCTTC. V gene TRBV5-8 combines with J gene TRBJ2-1; D gene ambiguous. Trimming took off 1 base at V and 0 bases at J, with 8 bases between the two ends. Germline loops: CDR1 SGHTS, CDR2 YDEGEE. There are 15 residues in the CDR3. Based on the CDR3 plus reference TRBV5-8 and TRBJ2-1, the full variable domain is EAGVTQSPTHLIKTRGQQATLRCSPISGHTSVYWYQQALGLGLQFLLWYDEGEERNRGNFPPRFSGRQFPNYSSELNVNALELEDSALYLCASSLRAFSYNEQFFGPGTRLTVL.

Concerning this clone: The sample has other DNA sequences that encode this CDR3 too. CDR3 in DNA: TGTGCCAGCAGTCCCCTAAATCAGCCCCAGCATTTT. This sequence encodes CASSPLNQPQHF. The chain employs TRBV12-3 or TRBV12-4 and TRBJ1-5; D is uncertain. The CDR3 covers 12 residues. The V end was cut by 5 bases, the J end by 4 bases, with 6 bases between.

This sequence joins TRBV27 and TRBJ2-3, with 7 nucleotides matching TRBD1. Trimming removed 8 bases from V and 10 bases from J; junction bases left unmatched: 9. There are 12 residues in the CDR3. Germline V gene lookup returns CDR1 MNHEY and CDR2 SMNVEV (reference sequence). CDR3 sequence: CASAEQGLSQYF. As DNA, the CDR3 is TGTGCCAGCGCCGAACAGGGGCTCTCGCAGTATTTT.